The table lists the clone carrying this TCR beta chain with many counts. The target antigen is unknown. Treatment: randomized to nivolumab then ipilimumab (arm A) or the reverse (arm B). These data come from a study of sequential checkpoint blockade in melanoma. Study details: About two dozen patients had tumor biopsies before treatment and at week 13.

Study-wide findings and caveats: PD-L1 staining and CD8+ counts, not mutational load, tracked tumor T-cell clonality. Rising tumor T-cell fraction and clonality meant about 30 times likelier benefit.

The CDR3 length is 13 residues. CDR1 and CDR2 from the germline V gene are SGHVT and SQSDAQ. Deletions cut 5 bases from V and 1 base from J, with 8 bases between. The data were produced by immunoSEQ multiplex PCR, yet TCRdb's version contains in-frame clones alone and is incomplete. This sample yields roughly 9,000 clones, of which 27% are seen a single time; less than 25% belongs to the top ten. This TCR was recovered from a human donor with melanoma. Sequencing used tumor tissue (inferred from file names), obtained from a patient given nivolumab and ipilimumab in sequence. This chain uses TRBV7-4 with TRBJ1-1, with D uncertain. The CDR3 loop reads CASSPSPNTEAFF. In DNA form, the CDR3 reads TGTGCCAGCAGCCCCAGCCCGAACACTGAAGCTTTCTTT. Full variable domain (remainder filled in from reference TRBV7-4 and TRBJ1-1): GAGVSQSPRYKVAKRGRDVALRCDSISGHVTLYWYRQTLGQGSEVLTYSQSDAQRDKSGRPSGRFSAERPERSVSTLKIQRTEQGDSAVYLCASSPSPNTEAFFGQGTRLTVV.